This T cell receptor beta chain was sequenced for a study of patients and donors after allogeneic stem cell transplantation. The CDR3 runs 14 residues. V was cut by 0 bases and J by 3 bases, with 8 bases left in between. CDR1 and CDR2 (germline): LNHNV, YYDKDF (reference sequence). TCRdb re-called the RT-PCR reads with MiXCR, one entry per CDR3 protein. The data hold roughly 940,000 distinct CDR3 sequences, with 18% observed a single time. The chain joins TRBV15 to TRBJ1-1, with a weak D call TRBD1 (6 bases). This TCR derives from a human donor who was either an allogeneic HSCT recipient or a stem cell or donor lymphocyte infusion donor (not recorded which). It is not recorded whose cells these are; they may come from a transplant donor. Source material: blood, either unsorted or a sorted T cell fraction (not recorded which). CDR3 loop: CATSRDTGYTEAFF. The CDR3 DNA sequence: TGTGCCACCAGCAGAGATACAGGGTACACTGAAGCTTTCTTT.